This TCR beta chain appears in the sequencing data of a study of human T cells and chemical hapten exposure. Study-level results: Expanded TCRs clustered into significantly more large CDR3 similarity groups than controls, the analysis revealed. The immune response of these alopecia patients might not match healthy individuals'.

Points on this clonotype: Its target is unknown.

Time point here: patch test 2, 6 weeks after DPC sensitization. Treatment reported: therapeutic diphenylcyclopropenone sensitization with weekly scalp DPC. In every case, blood was obtained before the patch test was applied. TCRdb reanalysed the RACE reads using MiXCR and keeps one entry per CDR3 protein. This table has just over 350,000 distinct CDR3 sequences, about 6.9% appearing once. The starting material was whole blood, obtained in connection with sensitization to the hapten diphenylcyclopropenone (DPC). The TCR originated in a woman under 30 with alopecia areata. Some clones in this sample may be carry-over from other donors' samples.

The CDR3 DNA follows: TGTGCCAGCAGCGGACGGACAGGAGGGACCGGGGAGCTGTTTTTT. Translation: CASSGRTGGTGELFF. The chain combines TRBV5-6 with TRBJ2-2; TRBD1 is a possible D gene (7 bases). This CDR3 is built from 15 residues. V lost 4 bases, J lost 5 bases, and 15 bases lay in between. Germline V gene lookup returns CDR1 SGHDT and CDR2 YYEEEE.